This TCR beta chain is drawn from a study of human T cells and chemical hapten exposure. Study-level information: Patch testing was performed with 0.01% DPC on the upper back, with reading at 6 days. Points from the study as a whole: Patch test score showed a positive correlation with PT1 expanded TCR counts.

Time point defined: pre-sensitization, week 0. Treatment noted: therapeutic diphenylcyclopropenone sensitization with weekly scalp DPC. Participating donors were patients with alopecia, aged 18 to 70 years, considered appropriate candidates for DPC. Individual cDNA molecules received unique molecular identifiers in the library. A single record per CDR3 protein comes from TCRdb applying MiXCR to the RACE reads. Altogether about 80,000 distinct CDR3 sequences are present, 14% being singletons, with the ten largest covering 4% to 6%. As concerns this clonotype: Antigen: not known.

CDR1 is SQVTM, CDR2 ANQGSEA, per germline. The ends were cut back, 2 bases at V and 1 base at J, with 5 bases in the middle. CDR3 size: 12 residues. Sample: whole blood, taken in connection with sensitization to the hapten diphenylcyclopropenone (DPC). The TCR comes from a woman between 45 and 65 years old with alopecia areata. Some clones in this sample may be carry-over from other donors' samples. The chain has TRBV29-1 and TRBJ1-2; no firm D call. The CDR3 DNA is TGCAGCGTTGAATTACTTAACTATGGCTACACCTTC. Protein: CSVELLNYGYTF.